This paragraph reports one T cell receptor (beta chain). Its cognate antigen is unknown. At sampling all donors were nominally healthy, likely with unrecorded immune exposures. CDR3 length equals 14 residues. Germline values: CDR1 SGHRS, CDR2 YFSETQ. The V end lost 0 bases, the J end lost 7 bases, and 14 bases lay between the germline ends. Vbeta (60) and Jbeta (13) primers were used in the PCR. Only in-frame clones appear in the TCRdb table, and some are missing; sequencing was by immunoSEQ multiplex PCR. The repertoire includes about 200,000 clones, roughly 90% of them detected once, and approximately 0.31% sits in the top ten. The data derive from a study of cytomegalovirus exposure and HLA in healthy donors. Study-wide points: Reportedly, a later analysis found an Asian-associated ancestry cluster had fewer N-insertions than the approximately 700-donor mean. A later examination showed that TCR association rates differed by HLA locus, with DRB1 most and HLA-C fewest.

The receptor comes from a young woman in good health and CMV-seronegative. This chain joins TRBV5-1 and TRBJ2-7; weak D call: TRBD2 (6 bases). Sequencing was done on a sample of PBMCs. The CDR3 loop is CASSLGLELGEQYF. CDR3 DNA: TGCGCCAGCAGCTTGGGACTAGAACTTGGTGAGCAGTACTTC.